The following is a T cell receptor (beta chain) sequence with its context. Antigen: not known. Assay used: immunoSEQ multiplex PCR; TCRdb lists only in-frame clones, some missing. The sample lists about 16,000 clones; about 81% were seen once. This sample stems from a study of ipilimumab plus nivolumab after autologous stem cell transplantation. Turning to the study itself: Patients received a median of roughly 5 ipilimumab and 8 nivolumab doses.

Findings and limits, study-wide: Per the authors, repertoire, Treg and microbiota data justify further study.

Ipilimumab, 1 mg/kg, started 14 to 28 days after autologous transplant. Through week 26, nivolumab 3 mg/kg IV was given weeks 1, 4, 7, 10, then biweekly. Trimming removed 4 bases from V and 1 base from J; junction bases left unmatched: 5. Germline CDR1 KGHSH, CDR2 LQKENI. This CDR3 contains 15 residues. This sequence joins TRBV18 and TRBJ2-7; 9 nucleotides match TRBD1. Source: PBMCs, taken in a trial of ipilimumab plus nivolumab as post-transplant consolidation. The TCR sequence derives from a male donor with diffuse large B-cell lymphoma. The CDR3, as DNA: TGTGCCAGCTCACAGAGACAGGGGGATTCCTACGAGCAGTACTTC. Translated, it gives CASSQRQGDSYEQYF.